The next 9 T cell receptor beta chains were all read from a single sample in a study of blood T cell repertoires in COVID-19. Sequenced by immunoSEQ multiplex PCR; TCRdb stores in-frame clones only, minus some. The table has around 100,000 clones, roughly 82% seen once. Sequences were obtained from peripheral blood. Receptor source: a woman in her forties with acute or convalescent COVID-19.

V usage is TRBV19 and J usage is TRBJ1-2; possible D gene TRBD1, 6 bases. V lost 4 bases to trimming and J lost 4 bases, with 13 bases between them. Germline lookup yields CDR1 LNHDA and CDR2 SQIVND (reference sequence). The CDR3 is 14 residues long. The CDR3 nucleotides read TGTGCCAGTAGTAGAATACAGGGAACCTATGGCTACACCTTC. Translation: CASSRIQGTYGYTF.

This sequence joins TRBV13 and TRBJ2-1; TRBD1 agrees at 8 bases. CDR3 size: 14 residues. Germline assignment: CDR1 PRHDT and CDR2 FYEKMQ (reference sequence). After removal of 5 bases from V and 8 bases from J, the junction contained 8 bases not matched to a gene. The CDR3 DNA reads TGTGCCAGCAGCGGGGACAGGCCTAGAGATGAGCAGTTCTTC. It yields the protein CASSGDRPRDEQFF.

In DNA, the CDR3 is TGTGCCAGCAGCCAAGTACCGGGGTTTGGAAACACCATATATTTT. This encodes CASSQVPGFGNTIYF. The chain uses TRBV3-1 (or the pseudogene TRBV3-2) and TRBJ1-3; D uncertain. Germline-derived CDR1 and CDR2 are LGHDT and YNNKEL (reference sequence). Trimming pared 1 base from V and 3 bases from J, leaving 10 bases between. The CDR3 spans 15 residues.

V is TRBV4-1 and J is TRBJ2-3, with 7 nucleotides matching TRBD2. The CDR3 is 17 residues long. CDR1 and CDR2 from the germline V gene are MGHRA and YSYEKL. The V gene end was trimmed by 3 bases and the J gene end by 0 bases; junction bases not matched to a gene: 9. CDR3 DNA: TGCGCCAGCAGCCATCTAGGTACGGGAGGAAGCACAGATACGCAGTATTTT. Encoded protein: CASSHLGTGGSTDTQYF.

The V and J genes are TRBV5-6 and TRBJ2-5, with 9 nucleotides matching TRBD2. V lost 4 bases to trimming and J lost 6 bases; unmatched junction nucleotides: 10. CDR3 size: 15 residues. Germline V gene lookup returns CDR1 SGHDT and CDR2 YYEEEE. DNA for the CDR3: TGTGCCAGCAGCGACGGGACTAGCCGTAAAAAGACCCAGTACTTC. Its protein is CASSDGTSRKKTQYF.

The chain recombines TRBV5-6 with TRBJ1-2; 7 bases match TRBD1. CDR1 and CDR2 from the germline V gene are SGHDT and YYEEEE. Trimming took 6 bases from V and 6 from J; bases not matched to a gene: 14. This CDR3 has 15 amino acids. This chain's CDR3 is CASMTGSPNFDGYTF. CDR3 DNA: TGTGCCAGCATGACAGGGTCCCCCAACTTCGATGGCTACACCTTC.

The chain has TRBV23-1 and TRBJ2-7; TRBD1 agrees at 11 bases. TRBV23-1 is labeled an ORF, and its function is uncertain. The CDR3 loop spans 15 amino acids. V shed 6 bases and J 2 bases; nucleotides not matched to a gene: 6. This CDR3 reads CASRARDRGTYEQYF. Written as DNA, the CDR3 is TGCGCCAGCAGAGCCCGGGACAGGGGGACCTACGAGCAGTACTTC.

The V call is TRBV6-2 or TRBV6-3, the J call TRBJ1-5; no clear D. The V gene lost 0 bases and the J gene lost 3 bases, with 6 bases spanning the gap. This CDR3 region has 14 residues. The V gene's germline CDR1 is MNHEY and CDR2 SVGEGT. The CDR3 region is CASSYSWPNQPQHF. DNA for the CDR3: TGTGCCAGCAGTTACTCATGGCCCAATCAGCCCCAGCATTTT.

The chain uses TRBV29-1 and TRBJ1-1; TRBD1 agrees at 7 bases. The CDR3 spans 14 residues. Germline trimming cut 7 bases from V and 3 bases from J; bases unmatched to any gene: 11. Germline CDR1 SQVTM, CDR2 ANQGSEA. In nucleotides, the CDR3 is TGCAGCGCCGCGGAGGGGGCTCAGGACACTGAAGCTTTCTTT. Its translation: CSAAEGAQDTEAFF.